This T cell receptor (beta chain) stems from a study of T-cell reconstitution after alpha-beta-depleted transplantation in children. Concerning this clonotype itself: Antigen: not known.

Preparation of the TCRbeta library used unique molecular identifiers. MiXCR, run by TCRdb on the PCR reads, gives a single entry per CDR3 protein. The table has approximately 150,000 distinct CDR3 sequences, 7.5% to 9% seen once. Study-level results: The origin of high day-60 TCRbeta diversity in some patients lay in surviving recipient T cells and thymic progenitors. About two months after transplant, alpha-beta T cells reportedly came from several hundred expanded graft clones. The main origin of T-cell counts and diversity one year after transplant was newly produced T cells.

This receptor was taken from a female patient between 2 and 10 years old who had a stem cell transplant for congenital amegakaryocytic thrombocytopenia, so the T cells may come from the graft donor. This specimen consisted of PBMCs, mostly from graft donor cells, obtained 180 days after TCRalphabeta/CD19-depleted stem cell transplant.

The CDR3 DNA reads TGTGCCAGCAAGGGACAGTCAGGGGCTTACGAGCAGTACTTC. This codes for CASKGQSGAYEQYF. The chain recombines TRBV6-1 with TRBJ2-7; TRBD1 agrees at 7 bases. The CDR3 runs to 14 residues. With 7 bases clipped from V and 4 bases from J, the junction kept 10 bases outside the gene matches. CDR1 is MNHNS and CDR2 is SASEGT in the germline V gene.